The 2 T cell receptor beta chains given below trace back to one sample, sequenced in a study of T-cell reconstitution after alpha-beta-depleted transplantation in children. A TCRbeta library incorporating unique molecular identifiers was prepared. TCRdb re-called the PCR reads with MiXCR, one entry per CDR3 protein. There are hundreds of thousands of distinct CDR3 sequences in the sample; around a third occur only once, and approximately 2.3% lies in the top ten. Sequencing was performed on PBMCs from the stem cell graft donor, taken from the stem cell graft. These receptors all come from a human donor who donated a stem cell graft to a child with aplastic anemia.

This clonotype has just a few counts. The rearrangement uses TRBV12-3 or TRBV12-4 and TRBJ2-3, with D maybe TRBD2 (5 bases). CDR3 length equals 16 residues. V dropped 1 base and J dropped 4 bases, with 15 bases sitting between them. This chain's CDR3 is CASSLVEGSYSDTQYF. CDR3 nucleotide sequence: TGTGCCAGCAGTTTAGTGGAAGGGAGCTACTCAGATACGCAGTATTTT.

This chain connects TRBV30 to TRBJ1-4; tentative D call: TRBD1 (6 bases). The CDR3 is made up of 15 amino acids. Trimming took off 8 bases at V and 3 bases at J, with 19 bases between the two ends. Germline V lookup: CDR1 GTSNPN, CDR2 SVGIG (reference sequence). Here the CDR3 reads CALMNFGTPNEKLFF. CDR3 nucleotide sequence: TGTGCCCTGATGAACTTCGGGACACCTAATGAAAAACTGTTTTTT.